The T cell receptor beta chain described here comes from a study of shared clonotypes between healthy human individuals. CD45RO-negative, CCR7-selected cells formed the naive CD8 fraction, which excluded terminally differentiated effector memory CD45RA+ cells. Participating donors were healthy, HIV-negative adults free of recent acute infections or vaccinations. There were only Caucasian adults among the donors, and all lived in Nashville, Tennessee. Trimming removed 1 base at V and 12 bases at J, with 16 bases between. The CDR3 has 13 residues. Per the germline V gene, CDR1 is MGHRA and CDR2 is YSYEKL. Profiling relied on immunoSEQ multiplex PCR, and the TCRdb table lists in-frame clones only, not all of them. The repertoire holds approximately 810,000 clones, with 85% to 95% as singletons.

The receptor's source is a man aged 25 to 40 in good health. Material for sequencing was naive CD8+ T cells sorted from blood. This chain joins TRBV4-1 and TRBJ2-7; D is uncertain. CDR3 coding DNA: TGCGCCAGCAGCCAAGTGGGTAGCCGCACCCCGTACTTC. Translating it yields CASSQVGSRTPYF.